The 30 T cell receptor beta chains given below trace back to one sample, sequenced in a study of read filtering for tumor transcriptome and immune sequencing (dated by TCRdb to 2018 to 2020). The sequencing machine was an Illumina HiSeq 4000. TCR libraries were constructed from roughly 360 ng RNA using the Immunoverse kit, and molecular barcoded adaptors covering alpha/delta and beta/gamma chains were employed. TCRdb reworked the public reads: Q25 trimming with fastp, MiXCR clone assembly, productive beta chains retained. Merged by CDR3 protein, the rows form single entries marked with the most common genes and DNA. In this sample the table shows about 93,000 distinct CDR3 sequences, about 22% of which occur a single time. The ten largest clones capture over 9.5% of the sample. Sequenced: a population of CD138-negative cells sorted from bone marrow. The sample's cell subset or site, from its label and the paper: bone marrow mononuclear cells depleted of CD138+ plasma/myeloma cells by negative magnetic selection. These receptors all come from a donor at least 40 years old with multiple myeloma.

This clonotype was counted at least ten times. This chain links TRBV6-2 or TRBV6-3 with TRBJ2-1; 10 nucleotides line up with TRBD2. V was clipped by 1 base and J by 5 bases; unmatched bases: 11. Germline CDR1 MNHEY, CDR2 SVGEGT. The CDR3 loop spans 18 amino acids. CDR3 in amino acids: CASSYYQLAGSMNNEQFF. The DNA for the CDR3 is TGTGCCAGCAGTTACTATCAACTAGCGGGGTCTATGAACAATGAGCAGTTCTTC.

This clonotype was detected many times. The chain employs TRBV10-3 and TRBJ2-1; TRBD1 matches 7 bases. The junction had 4 bases not matched to a gene; V was cut back by 6 bases and J by 5 bases. CDR1 ENHRY and CDR2 SYGVKD come from the germline V gene. The CDR3 consists of 13 residues. The CDR3 DNA reads TGTGCCATCAGAGGGACAGAAGACAATGAGCAGTTCTTC. It yields the protein CAIRGTEDNEQFF.

Points on this clonotype: Just one base apart from a much larger clone, this may be a read error. The genes are TRBV6-6 and TRBJ1-1; 8 positions agree with TRBD1. Germline V gene data show CDR1 as MNHNY and CDR2 as SVGAGI (reference sequence). The CDR3 totals 14 residues. Trimming took 7 bases from V and 4 from J; bases not matched to a gene: 8. CDR3 protein: CASKVGQGGTEAFF. In nucleotides, the CDR3 is TGTGCCAGCAAGGTCGGACAGGGAGGCACTGAAGCTTTCTTT.

The CDR3 DNA follows: TGTGCCAGCAGTGGTCCGCCAGGGTTGGATGAAAAACTGTTTTTT. It codes for CASSGPPGLDEKLFF. The V gene is TRBV6-4, the J gene TRBJ1-4, with D possibly TRBD1 on 5 matching bases. Trimming left V 4 bases short and J 6 bases short, with 15 bases between. The CDR3 is made up of 15 amino acids. Looked up from germline, CDR1 is MRHNA and CDR2 is SNTAGT.

This clonotype has at least ten counts. CDR3: CASSYPSGWESYEQYF. CDR3 coding DNA: TGTGCCAGCAGCTACCCCTCCGGTTGGGAGTCCTACGAGCAGTACTTC. The chain uses TRBV7-9 and TRBJ2-7, with TRBD2 as a possible D gene (5 bases). Germline CDR1 SEHNR, CDR2 FQNEAQ (reference sequence). V lost 4 bases to trimming and J lost 1 base, with 17 bases between them. The CDR3 runs 16 residues.

In regard to this clonotype: This sequence may be a read error, since a much larger clone differs from it by one base. The chain joins TRBV13 to TRBJ2-1, with 9 bases identical to TRBD2. CDR3 length: 15 amino acids. The germline gives CDR1 PRHDT, CDR2 FYEKMQ (reference sequence). The chain's CDR3 is CASSLGLAGHNGQFF. The DNA for the CDR3 is TGTGCCAGCAGCTTAGGACTAGCGGGCCACAATGGGCAGTTCTTC.

In its sample, this clonotype was seen a few times. This chain links TRBV27 with TRBJ1-1, with D perhaps matching TRBD1 (6 bases). Germline CDR1 reads MNHEY; CDR2 reads SMNVEV (reference sequence). The germline V and J ends were trimmed by 1 base and 1 base, with 10 bases remaining between them. There are 15 residues in the CDR3. CDR3 sequence: CASSLFGTPNTEAFF. The CDR3 DNA reads as TGTGCCAGCAGTTTATTTGGGACACCGAACACTGAAGCTTTCTTT.

In this sample, this clonotype turned up many times. The J gene is TRBJ1-2, the V gene TRBV29-1, with unresolved D. The CDR3 is made up of 8 amino acids. Germline V gene lookup returns CDR1 SQVTM and CDR2 ANQGSEA. With 7 bases removed from V and 4 bases from J, the gap between germline ends came to 1 base. The CDR3 region has the DNA TGCAGCGCCTATGGCTACACCTTC. This sequence encodes CSAYGYTF.

This clonotype showed up just a few times. J is TRBJ1-5 and V is TRBV7-2, with D possibly matching TRBD1 (5 bases). The V gene's germline CDR1 is SGHTA and CDR2 FQGNSA. The length of the CDR3 is 13 residues. The V end lost 6 bases, the J end lost 7 bases, and 13 bases lay between the germline ends. This CDR3 reads CASRKTDGQPQHF. In DNA form, the CDR3 reads TGTGCCAGCAGGAAGACAGACGGGCAGCCCCAGCATTTT.

The rearrangement uses TRBV20-1 and TRBJ1-2; D perhaps matches TRBD1 (6 bases). Germline V gene lookup returns CDR1 DFQATT and CDR2 SNEGSKA (reference sequence). V was pared by 6 bases and J by 5 bases, with 10 bases between. The CDR3 sequence is 11 residues long. CDR3 amino acids: CSASQGYGYTF. The CDR3, as DNA: TGCAGTGCCTCACAGGGATATGGCTACACCTTC.

The CDR3: CASSRDSCGYTF. DNA for the CDR3: TGTGCCAGCAGCCGGGACAGCTGTGGCTACACCTTC. This chain links TRBV2 with TRBJ1-2, with 7 bases lining up with TRBD1. CDR3 length equals 12 residues. Trimming at V came to 6 bases and at J to 7 bases, leaving 5 bases not matched to a gene. Per the germline V gene, CDR1 is SNHLY and CDR2 is FYNNEI. Filled out from reference TRBV2 and TRBJ1-2, the complete variable domain reads EPEVTQTPSHQVTQMGQEVILRCVPISNHLYFYWYRQILGQKVEFLVSFYNNEISEKSEIFDDQFSVERPDGSNFTLKIRSTKLEDSAMYFCASSRDSCGYTFGSGTRLTVV.

Comments on this clonotype: The junction does not match germline at one end; this may be a read error. V is TRBV13 and J is TRBJ1-1; D not certain. The CDR3 is 13 residues long. Germline CDR1 PRHDT, CDR2 FYEKMQ (reference sequence). This chain's CDR3 is CASSSEEITESFF. The CDR3 DNA follows: TGTGCCAGCAGCTCGGAGGAGATCACTGAATCTTTCTTT.

A word on this clonotype: One end of the junction is discordant with germline, which a read error may explain. The rearrangement uses TRBV5-6 and TRBJ1-2; D is unclear. This CDR3 has 13 amino acids. The V gene's germline CDR1 is SGHDT and CDR2 YYEEEE. The chain's CDR3 is CASGLAQNYGYTF. CDR3 bases: TGTGCCAGCGGCTTGGCACAGAACTATGGCTACACCTTC.

With regard to this clonotype: A much larger clonotype is one base distant, so this may be a read error. The chain carries TRBV5-1 and TRBJ2-5, with D possibly being TRBD2 (6 bases). The CDR3 consists of 16 residues. Germline CDR1 and CDR2: SGHRS and YFSETQ. The CDR3 here is CASSLLPVGGEETQCF. CDR3 sequence (DNA): TGCGCCAGCAGCTTGTTGCCAGTAGGAGGGGAAGAGACCCAGTGCTTC.

There are many counts of this clonotype. The rearrangement links TRBV7-2 to TRBJ2-1; 10 bases fit TRBD2. Looked up from germline, CDR1 is SGHTA and CDR2 is FQGNSA. The CDR3 has 15 amino acids. V lost 5 bases, J lost 7 bases, and 8 bases stayed unmatched. CDR3 coding DNA: TGTGCCAGCAGCCCCGGGACTAGCGAGTTTAATGAGCAGTTCTTC. The encoded protein is CASSPGTSEFNEQFF. Filled out from reference TRBV7-2 and TRBJ2-1, the complete variable domain reads GAGVSQSPSNKVTEKGKDVELRCDPISGHTALYWYRQSLGQGLEFLIYFQGNSAPDKSGLPSDRFSAERTGGSVSTLTIQRTQQEDSAVYLCASSPGTSEFNEQFFGPGTRLTVL.

This clonotype showed up just a few times. This chain joins TRBV7-8 and TRBJ1-2, with 8 bases fitting TRBD1. Germline lookup yields CDR1 SGHVS and CDR2 FQNEAQ. This CDR3 has 15 amino acids. The V gene end was trimmed by 5 bases and the J gene end by 2 bases; junction bases not matched to a gene: 7. CDR3 coding DNA: TGTGCCAGCAGCACGACAGGGGAAGTCAACTATGGCTACACCTTC. Protein sequence: CASSTTGEVNYGYTF.

This clonotype was detected a few times. The chain combines TRBV7-2 with TRBJ2-4, with D perhaps being TRBD1 or TRBD2 (6 bases each). The V gene lost 5 bases and the J gene lost 1 base, with 21 bases spanning the gap. CDR1 and CDR2 (germline): SGHTA, FQGNSA. CDR3 length equals 18 residues. This chain's CDR3 is CASSHRDLRGSAKNIQYF. The CDR3 DNA sequence: TGTGCCAGCAGCCACAGGGATCTGCGGGGATCTGCCAAAAACATTCAGTACTTC.

In its sample, this clonotype was seen a few times. This chain connects TRBV7-9 to TRBJ2-5; tentatively, D is TRBD1 or TRBD2 (5 bases each). CDR1 SEHNR and CDR2 FQNEAQ come from the germline V gene (reference sequence). The germline V and J ends were trimmed by 5 bases and 5 bases, with 15 bases remaining between them. The CDR3 length is 14 residues. The DNA of the CDR3 is TGTGCCAGCAGCCGAGGGACCTCCGAGGAGACCCAGTACTTC. It translates to CASSRGTSEETQYF.

This clonotype was seen a few times. The rearrangement joins TRBV28 to TRBJ1-3; D gene ambiguous. This CDR3 contains 12 residues. V lost 6 bases to trimming and J lost 10 bases, with 13 bases between them. Per the germline V gene, CDR1 is MDHEN and CDR2 is SYDVKM. CDR3 in DNA: TGTGCCAGCAGCCTCTCCGCTAGGACCATATATTTT. Translation: CASSLSARTIYF.

This clonotype was found a few times. This chain joins TRBV20-1 and TRBJ2-2; TRBD2 matches 14 bases. There are 16 residues in the CDR3. Germline V CDR1 and CDR2: DFQATT, SNEGSKA (reference sequence). Unmatched junction bases numbered 7, after V lost 5 bases and J lost 5 bases. CDR3 in amino acids: CSASRLAGGPTGELFF. CDR3 coding DNA: TGCAGTGCTTCAAGACTAGCGGGGGGGCCTACCGGGGAGCTGTTTTTT.

As to this clonotype: One base away lies a much larger clone, so this may be a sequencing read error. The CDR3 ends on some other residue instead of the conserved phenylalanine or tryptophan, so this is likely a read error. The chain couples TRBV29-1 to TRBJ1-1, with D perhaps matching TRBD1 (6 bases). The V end was cut by 6 bases, the J end by 7 bases, with 15 bases between. Germline CDR1 is SQVTM and CDR2 is ANQGSEA. The CDR3 runs 12 residues. CDR3 residues: CSVKPNRVEAFL. The CDR3, as DNA: TGCAGCGTGAAACCGAACAGGGTTGAAGCTTTCTTG.

This clonotype was observed many times. The chain links TRBV12-3 or TRBV12-4 to TRBJ1-5; 8 positions agree with TRBD1. V gave up 6 bases and J gave up 2 bases; unmatched junction bases: 6. CDR3 length equals 15 residues. For the CDR3, the DNA is TGTGCCAGCAGGTTCGCGGACAGGGGCAATCAGCCCCAGCATTTT. This translates into CASRFADRGNQPQHF.

The rearrangement joins TRBV19 to TRBJ2-3; 8 bases align to TRBD1. The CDR3 runs to 14 residues. Germline V gene sequence: CDR1 LNHDA, CDR2 SQIVND (reference sequence). V shed 5 bases, J shed 3 bases, and the junction held 4 bases outside the gene matches. Here the CDR3 reads CASSDRGRTDTQYF. For the CDR3, the DNA is TGTGCCAGTAGTGACAGGGGAAGGACAGATACGCAGTATTTT.

In its sample, this clonotype was seen many times. The chain has TRBV3-1 and TRBJ2-2; 8 bases match TRBD2. This CDR3 has 14 amino acids. V shed 4 bases and J 7 bases; nucleotides not matched to a gene: 5. From germline, CDR1 is LGHDT and CDR2 YNNKEL (reference sequence). The CDR3: CASSLGLAGGELFF. The DNA of the CDR3 is TGTGCCAGCAGCCTCGGACTAGCCGGCGGGGAGCTGTTTTTT. Looking up the rest from reference TRBV3-1 and TRBJ2-2 gives the full variable domain: DTAVSQTPKYLVTQMGNDKSIKCEQNLGHDTMYWYKQDSKKFLKIMFSYNNKELIINETVPNRFSPKSPDKAHLNLHINSLELGDSAVYFCASSLGLAGGELFFGEGSRLTVL.

In regard to this clonotype: Since a much larger clone is just one base distant, this may be a read error. The missing conserved phenylalanine or tryptophan at the end of this CDR3 makes a read error likely. The gene calls are TRBV6-1 and TRBJ2-7; 7 nucleotides align to TRBD2. This CDR3 comprises 13 residues. CDR1 and CDR2 from the germline V gene are MNHNS and SASEGT. Trimming removed 3 bases from V and 4 bases from J; junction bases left unmatched: 3. CDR3 DNA sequence: TGTGCCAGCAGTGAGGGAGGGCATTACGAGCAGTACCTC. Its translation is CASSEGGHYEQYL.

This clonotype was seen many times. The V gene is TRBV4-1, the J gene TRBJ2-1, with 7 bases that match TRBD2. V shed 1 base, J shed 12 bases, and the junction held 9 bases outside the gene matches. There are 14 residues in the CDR3. Looked up from germline, CDR1 is MGHRA and CDR2 is YSYEKL. The CDR3 loop reads CASSQGIRGGRQFF. The CDR3 DNA is TGCGCCAGCAGCCAAGGAATAAGGGGAGGGAGGCAGTTCTTC.

V gene TRBV12-3 or TRBV12-4 combines with J gene TRBJ1-5; TRBD1 aligns across 8 bases. The length of the CDR3 is 16 residues. Losses at the gene ends were 4 bases for V and 5 bases for J; bases not matched to a gene: 10. This CDR3 is CASSSQGEGSDQPQHF. DNA of the CDR3: TGTGCCAGCAGTTCACAGGGGGAAGGGAGCGATCAGCCCCAGCATTTT.

This clonotype was seen many times. The chain has TRBV5-1 and TRBJ2-1, with D uncertain. V dropped 4 bases and J dropped 8 bases, with 16 bases sitting between them. CDR1 and CDR2 (germline): SGHRS, YFSETQ. This CDR3 is 14 amino acids long. CDR3 nucleotides: TGCGCCAGCAGCCCCGTCGGTAGGGTTGATGAGCAGTTCTTC. This translates into CASSPVGRVDEQFF.

This clonotype was seen once. Since a much larger clone is just one base distant, this may be a read error. The chain couples TRBV30 to TRBJ2-5, with 7 bases identical to TRBD1. After removal of 3 bases from V and 1 base from J, the junction contained 5 bases not matched to a gene. The CDR3 is 14 amino acids. The germline V gene has CDR1 GTSNPN and CDR2 SVGIG (reference sequence). CDR3: CAWSVRTGQETQYF. In DNA, the CDR3 is TGTGCCTGGAGCGTTAGGACAGGCCAAGAGACCCAGTACTTC.

With respect to this clonotype: No conserved phenylalanine or tryptophan is present at the end of the CDR3, so a read error is the likely explanation. The chain employs TRBV5-1 and TRBJ1-1, with D possibly matching TRBD1 (5 bases). The CDR3 sequence is 13 residues long. Germline CDR1 and CDR2: SGHRS and YFSETQ. V shed 4 bases and J shed 6 bases, with 13 bases lying between them. CDR3: CASSRSDNSEAFS. Here the CDR3 DNA reads TGCGCCAGCAGCCGGTCGGACAATTCTGAAGCTTTCTCT.